Following are 24 T cell receptor beta chains from one sample sequenced in a study of cytomegalovirus exposure and HLA in healthy donors. PCR was performed using 60 Vbeta and 13 Jbeta primers. Generated by immunoSEQ multiplex PCR, the TCRdb table keeps only in-frame clones and is missing some. The top ten clones hold roughly 6.4% of a sample with some 140,000 clones, around 10% of them seen once. Sequencing was carried out using PBMCs. These receptors were collected from a woman between 40 and 50 years old in good health and CMV-seropositive.

This chain joins TRBV25-1 and TRBJ1-2, with 8 bases identical to TRBD1. CDR1 MGHDK and CDR2 SYGVNS come from the germline V gene. There are 14 residues in the CDR3. The ends lost 2 bases at V and 5 bases at J; junction bases unmatched: 4. CDR3 bases: TGTGCCAGCAGTGAACCGGGACAGGTTTATGGCTACACCTTC. This sequence encodes CASSEPGQVYGYTF.

This clone was seen more than once but under ten times. The chain employs TRBV6-4 and TRBJ2-3; D is possibly TRBD1 (6 bases). V shed 2 bases and J shed 4 bases, with 10 bases lying between them. CDR1 MRHNA and CDR2 SNTAGT come from the germline V gene. The CDR3 length is 14 residues. CDR3 bases: TGTGCCAGCAGTGACGGGCCAGGGGCAGATACGCAGTATTTT. It codes for CASSDGPGADTQYF.

This clone was counted a few times. V is TRBV5-6 and J is TRBJ2-7; D perhaps matches TRBD2 (7 bases). The CDR3 runs to 14 residues. Between the trimmed V and J ends, which lost 0 bases and 4 bases, there was a span of 11 bases. Germline assignment: CDR1 SGHDT and CDR2 YYEEEE. CDR3 DNA: TGTGCCAGCAGCTTGGTAGGGGGGGGATACGAGCAGTACTTC. Translating it yields CASSLVGGGYEQYF.

The chain couples TRBV7-2 to TRBJ2-7; 10 bases map to TRBD2. V was clipped by 1 base and J by 4 bases; unmatched bases: 4. Germline V gene lookup returns CDR1 SGHTA and CDR2 FQGNSA. This CDR3 is built from 15 residues. CDR3 in DNA: TGTGCCAGCAGCTTAGGGGCTAGCGGGGGATACGAGCAGTACTTC. It encodes CASSLGASGGYEQYF.

This clone was seen more than once but under ten times. This sequence joins TRBV6-5 and TRBJ2-1, with D possibly being TRBD2 (6 bases). The CDR3 has 13 residues. The V gene lost 2 bases and the J gene lost 6 bases, with 8 bases spanning the gap. Germline V lookup: CDR1 MNHEY, CDR2 SVGAGI. For the CDR3, the DNA is TGTGCCAGCAGTTACCTGGGAGGCAATGAGCAGTTCTTC. This encodes CASSYLGGNEQFF.

A few counts support this clone. The chain recombines TRBV7-2 with TRBJ2-7; tentative D call: TRBD2 (5 bases). In germline, CDR1 is SGHTA, CDR2 FQGNSA. The CDR3 is 14 residues long. V lost 2 bases to trimming and J lost 0 bases, with 8 bases between them. The CDR3 DNA sequence: TGTGCCAGCAGCTTAACGGGGAGCTCCTACGAGCAGTACTTC. This codes for CASSLTGSSYEQYF. Based on the CDR3 plus reference TRBV7-2 and TRBJ2-7, the full variable domain is GAGVSQSPSNKVTEKGKDVELRCDPISGHTALYWYRQSLGQGLEFLIYFQGNSAPDKSGLPSDRFSAERTGGSVSTLTIQRTQQEDSAVYLCASSLTGSSYEQYFGPGTRLTVT.

The rearrangement links TRBV5-1 to TRBJ1-2; 7 nucleotides agree with TRBD1. The germline gives CDR1 SGHRS, CDR2 YFSETQ. Unmatched junction bases numbered 7, after V lost 1 base and J lost 7 bases. This CDR3 has 14 residues. The CDR3 protein is CASSLTSGGSGYTF. DNA of the CDR3: TGCGCCAGCAGCTTGACGTCAGGGGGAAGTGGCTACACCTTC.

This clone was seen only a few times. This chain joins TRBV4-1 and TRBJ1-1; 7 nucleotides align to TRBD1. J was trimmed by 6 bases and V by 3 bases; bases with no gene match: 10. Germline CDR1 reads MGHRA; CDR2 reads YSYEKL. The CDR3 has 15 amino acids. The CDR3 DNA reads as TGCGCCAGCAGCCAGTACGACAGGGATGGCCCTGAAGCTTTCTTT. It yields the protein CASSQYDRDGPEAFF.

The V call is TRBV11-3, the J call TRBJ1-1, with D hard to call. CDR1 and CDR2 (germline): SGHNT, YENEEA. The germline V and J ends were trimmed by 5 bases and 4 bases, with 14 bases remaining between them. This CDR3 is built from 14 residues. The CDR3 here is CASSARRVGTEAFF. The CDR3 DNA sequence: TGTGCCAGCAGCGCGAGGAGGGTTGGCACTGAAGCTTTCTTT.

This clone was counted a few times. This chain joins TRBV18 and TRBJ2-5, with D possibly matching TRBD2 (5 bases). Germline CDR1 and CDR2: KGHSH and LQKENI. V dropped 3 bases and J dropped 5 bases, with 10 bases sitting between them. This CDR3 is built from 13 residues. The CDR3 loop reads CASSPSEEETQYF. As DNA, the CDR3 is TGTGCCAGCTCACCCTCGGAGGAGGAGACCCAGTACTTC.

The CDR3 is CASSPGLVTYEQYF. As DNA, the CDR3 is TGCGCCAGCAGTCCGGGACTAGTCACCTACGAGCAGTACTTC. This chain uses TRBV5-1 with TRBJ2-7; 8 bases align to TRBD2. Germline V gene data show CDR1 as SGHRS and CDR2 as YFSETQ. The CDR3 totals 14 residues. The V segment lost 5 bases and the J segment 2 bases; nucleotides outside the gene matches: 6. Filled out from reference TRBV5-1 and TRBJ2-7, the complete variable domain reads KAGVTQTPRYLIKTRGQQVTLSCSPISGHRSVSWYQQTPGQGLQFLFEYFSETQRNKGNFPGRFSGRQFSNSRSEMNVSTLELGDSALYLCASSPGLVTYEQYFGPGTRLTVT.

As DNA, the CDR3 is TGTGCCAGCAGCCGGACAGGCTACGAGCAGTACTTC. Protein: CASSRTGYEQYF. The chain employs TRBV5-5 and TRBJ2-7; 7 bases are shared with TRBD1. Trimming at V came to 4 bases and at J to 3 bases, leaving 1 base not matched to a gene. Germline lookup yields CDR1 SGHKS and CDR2 YYEKEE (reference sequence). The CDR3 extends over 12 amino acids.

The table lists this clone with a few counts. The chain's CDR3 is CASSAEGRGGYTF. The CDR3 bases are TGTGCCAGCAGTGCCGAGGGCCGGGGGGGCTACACCTTC. V usage is TRBV27 and J usage is TRBJ1-2; the D gene is possibly TRBD1 (5 bases). In germline, CDR1 is MNHEY, CDR2 SMNVEV (reference sequence). This CDR3 contains 13 residues. V was clipped by 5 bases and J by 8 bases, with 15 bases between them.

This clone was seen a handful of times. V usage is TRBV5-6 and J usage is TRBJ2-1, with D perhaps TRBD2 (6 bases). Trimming stripped 7 bases from V and 3 bases from J, with 14 bases between. There are 14 residues in the CDR3. In germline, CDR1 is SGHDT, CDR2 YYEEEE. As DNA, the CDR3 is TGTGCCAGCCGCGGGGCACCCTTCTACAATGAGCAGTTCTTC. Translated: CASRGAPFYNEQFF.

In its sample, this clone was seen a few times. The rearrangement uses TRBV5-1 and TRBJ1-4, with D perhaps TRBD1 (5 bases). V was trimmed by 3 bases and J by 8 bases, leaving 17 bases between them. The CDR3 spans 15 residues. The germline CDR1 and CDR2 sequences are SGHRS and YFSETQ. The CDR3 DNA follows: TGCGCCAGCAGCTCATCAGGGTTGGGGATGGAAAAACTGTTTTTT. This gives the protein CASSSSGLGMEKLFF.

This clone was seen only a few times. This chain connects TRBV7-9 to TRBJ1-1, with D possibly TRBD1 on 5 matching bases. Germline CDR1 SEHNR, CDR2 FQNEAQ (reference sequence). V lost 6 bases to trimming and J lost 12 bases, with 20 bases between them. This CDR3 spans 13 amino acids. As DNA, the CDR3 is TGTGCCAGCAGTCCACCCCTGGGGACTTCACCTTTCTTT. This translates into CASSPPLGTSPFF.

This clone was observed a handful of times. The chain joins TRBV10-2 to TRBJ1-1, with D perhaps matching TRBD1 (5 bases). V was cut by 2 bases and J by 3 bases, with 10 bases left in between. Looked up from germline, CDR1 is WSHSY and CDR2 is SAAADI. CDR3 length equals 14 residues. The CDR3 protein is CASSEPRGYTEAFF. The CDR3 region has the DNA TGCGCCAGCAGTGAGCCTCGGGGGTACACTGAAGCTTTCTTT.

This clone was observed a handful of times. The CDR3 here is CASRKTGQYNSPLHF. In DNA form, the CDR3 reads TGTGCCAGCAGAAAGACGGGACAGTATAATTCACCCCTCCACTTT. The V call is TRBV2, the J call TRBJ1-6, with 7 bases that match TRBD1. V was clipped by 6 bases and J by 4 bases; unmatched bases: 6. Germline-derived CDR1 and CDR2 are SNHLY and FYNNEI. The CDR3 extends over 15 amino acids.

This clone has more than one count but fewer than ten. The genes are TRBV7-2 and TRBJ2-3, with a weak D call TRBD2 (6 bases). The CDR3 covers 13 residues. V lost 3 bases and J lost 5, with 9 bases in between. The germline V gene has CDR1 SGHTA and CDR2 FQGNSA. The CDR3 region is CASSFRRGDTQYF. The CDR3 coding sequence is TGTGCCAGCAGCTTTCGGAGGGGAGATACGCAGTATTTT.

Worth noting for this clone: The same CDR3 is also encoded by other DNA sequences in this sample. The V and J genes are TRBV5-4 and TRBJ1-2, with 10 bases that match TRBD1. The V gene's germline CDR1 is SGHNT and CDR2 YYREEE (reference sequence). The CDR3 is 14 amino acids. V shed 7 bases and J 8 bases; nucleotides not matched to a gene: 11. CDR3 sequence reads: CASQMDRGWRGYTF. The DNA of the CDR3 is TGTGCCAGCCAAATGGACAGGGGGTGGCGGGGCTACACCTTC.

The chain couples TRBV6-1 to TRBJ2-3, with TRBD2 as a possible D gene (6 bases). Trimming removed 4 bases at V and 0 bases at J, with 11 bases between. There are 15 residues in the CDR3. CDR1 is MNHNS, CDR2 SASEGT, per germline. In DNA form, the CDR3 reads TGTGCCAGCAGTGGCGGGGTGACTAGCACAGATACGCAGTATTTT. Translated: CASSGGVTSTDTQYF.

This clone was seen a few times. This rearrangement joins TRBV19 to TRBJ2-1, with 9 bases lining up with TRBD1. V lost 8 bases, J lost 6 bases, and 11 bases stayed unmatched. This CDR3 is 15 amino acids long. Germline V gives CDR1 LNHDA, CDR2 SQIVND (reference sequence). CDR3 coding DNA: TGTGCCAGTTCGACCGGGACAGGGCACATCAATGAGCAGTTCTTC. Translated, it gives CASSTGTGHINEQFF.

This clone turned up a few times. The genes are TRBV7-2 and TRBJ2-2, with D maybe TRBD1 (5 bases). The V end was cut by 1 base, the J end by 0 bases, with 9 bases between. CDR1 and CDR2 from the germline V gene are SGHTA and FQGNSA. The CDR3 loop spans 16 amino acids. This chain's CDR3 is CASSLEGRTNTGELFF. Written as DNA, the CDR3 is TGTGCCAGCAGCTTAGAGGGGCGAACGAACACCGGGGAGCTGTTTTTT.

This clone occurred a few times. This sequence joins TRBV25-1 and TRBJ1-2; no reliable D call. V was shortened by 3 bases and J by 5 bases, with 7 bases between the two germline ends. Looked up from germline, CDR1 is MGHDK and CDR2 is SYGVNS. The CDR3 consists of 12 residues. The CDR3 DNA follows: TGTGCCAGCAGTGAGGGAGGTTATGGCTACACCTTC. It yields the protein CASSEGGYGYTF.